These 17 T cell receptor beta chains originate from one sample sequenced in a study of cytotoxic CD8 clonotypes in ibrutinib-treated CLL. Profiled with immunoSEQ multiplex PCR; TCRdb holds only in-frame clones, not every one. The sample records some 200,000 clones, around 70% being singletons. This specimen was PBMCs, taken after 24 months of ibrutinib treatment. Receptors originate from a human donor with chronic lymphocytic leukemia.

The J gene is TRBJ2-1, the V gene TRBV18; the match to TRBD2 covers 8 bases. J lost 4 bases, V lost 5 bases, and 7 bases had no gene match. Germline lookup yields CDR1 KGHSH and CDR2 LQKENI. CDR3 length: 15 residues. CDR3 in DNA: TGTGCCAGCTCAAAGAGCGGGGGAACATACAATGAGCAGTTCTTC. Encoded protein: CASSKSGGTYNEQFF. The whole variable domain, filled in from reference TRBV18 and TRBJ2-1, reads NAGVMQNPRHLVRRRGQEARLRCSPMKGHSHVYWYRQLPEEGLKFMVYLQKENIIDESGMPKERFSAEFPKEGPSILRIQQVVRGDSAAYFCASSKSGGTYNEQFFGPGTRLTVL.

The genes are TRBV7-6 and TRBJ2-3; D is uncertain. The CDR3 runs to 12 residues. Germline V gene data show CDR1 as SGHVS and CDR2 as FNYEAQ. The ends were cut back, 4 bases at V and 2 bases at J, with 4 bases in the middle. CDR3 loop: CASSSVTDTQYF. In DNA, the CDR3 is TGTGCCAGCAGCTCCGTCACAGATACGCAGTATTTT.

The V and J genes are TRBV30 and TRBJ2-1; TRBD2 matches 7 bases. The CDR3 contains 14 residues. The V gene end was trimmed by 1 base and the J gene end by 2 bases; junction bases not matched to a gene: 2. Germline assignment: CDR1 GTSNPN and CDR2 SVGIG (reference sequence). The CDR3 is CAWSGDYAYNEQFF. CDR3 nucleotide sequence: TGTGCCTGGAGTGGGGACTACGCCTACAATGAGCAGTTCTTC.

J is TRBJ1-2 and V is TRBV5-6; 12 bases are a match to TRBD1. The germline gives CDR1 SGHDT, CDR2 YYEEEE. The length of the CDR3 is 16 residues. The J segment lost 4 bases and the V segment lost 4 bases, leaving 8 bases of the junction unmatched. CDR3 bases: TGTGCCAGCAGCCCGGGACAGGGGGCTTCCGGCTATGGCTACACCTTC. It specifies CASSPGQGASGYGYTF.

The rearrangement links TRBV5-4 to TRBJ1-2; D may be TRBD1 (6 bases). V was shortened by 3 bases and J by 8 bases, with 17 bases between the two germline ends. Per germline, CDR1 SGHNT and CDR2 YYREEE (reference sequence). There are 14 residues in the CDR3. CDR3 sequence reads: CASSSGGTPDGYTF. DNA of the CDR3: TGTGCCAGCAGCTCGGGAGGGACACCGGACGGCTACACCTTC.

The genes are TRBV9 and TRBJ2-2, with a possible D match to TRBD1 (5 bases). Germline CDR1 and CDR2: SGDLS and YYNGEE. This CDR3 contains 13 residues. Trimming shortened V by 1 base and J by 5 bases, and 6 bases separated the two germline ends. CDR3 amino acids: CASSVQGTGELFF. The CDR3 nucleotides read TGTGCCAGCAGCGTACAGGGAACCGGGGAGCTGTTTTTT.

This clone was found once. The V call is TRBV5-6, the J call TRBJ2-7, with a tentative D call TRBD1 (6 bases). Trimming took off 6 bases at V and 1 base at J, with 8 bases between the two ends. The CDR3 sequence is 12 residues long. In germline, CDR1 is SGHDT, CDR2 YYEEEE. The chain's CDR3 is CASTGTSYEQYF. Written as DNA, the CDR3 is TGTGCCAGCACAGGGACATCCTACGAGCAGTACTTC.

This chain connects TRBV29-1 to TRBJ2-7; the D gene is possibly TRBD2 (6 bases). CDR1 SQVTM and CDR2 ANQGSEA come from the germline V gene. Between the trimmed V and J ends, which lost 4 bases and 5 bases, there was a span of 21 bases. The CDR3 consists of 15 residues. The CDR3: CSVAHRLEGSNEQYF. In DNA, the CDR3 is TGCAGCGTTGCCCATCGACTAGAAGGTTCCAACGAGCAGTACTTC.

The chain links TRBV7-6 to TRBJ2-1; TRBD2 matches 7 bases. Germline-derived CDR1 and CDR2 are SGHVS and FNYEAQ. The CDR3 is 14 residues long. The junction had 3 bases not matched to a gene; V was cut back by 1 base and J by 6 bases. The chain's CDR3 is CASSLVGGSNEQFF. The CDR3 bases are TGTGCCAGCAGCTTAGTGGGGGGGTCCAATGAGCAGTTCTTC.

This clone was recorded a few times. V gene TRBV28 combines with J gene TRBJ2-2; D is unclear. In germline, CDR1 is MDHEN, CDR2 SYDVKM. Trimming took off 4 bases at V and 0 bases at J, with 3 bases between the two ends. This CDR3 contains 13 residues. The CDR3 sequence: CASSSSNTGELFF. In nucleotides, the CDR3 is TGTGCCAGCAGTTCCTCGAACACCGGGGAGCTGTTTTTT.

The chain couples TRBV5-5 to TRBJ1-5; no firm D call. The germline CDR1 and CDR2 sequences are SGHKS and YYEKEE (reference sequence). Trimming removed 0 bases from V and 6 bases from J, with 22 bases in between. There are 18 residues in the CDR3. The CDR3 region has the DNA TGTGCCAGCAGCTTGGCCTTGTTGGGGATTACTAGGATTCAGCCCCAGCATTTT. Its protein is CASSLALLGITRIQPQHF.

J is TRBJ2-1 and V is TRBV7-2, with 12 positions matching TRBD2. In germline, CDR1 is SGHTA, CDR2 FQGNSA. The V gene end was trimmed by 5 bases and the J gene end by 6 bases; junction bases not matched to a gene: 2. This CDR3 has 14 amino acids. The CDR3 reads CASSLGLAGNEQFF. CDR3 DNA: TGTGCCAGCAGCCTGGGACTAGCGGGCAATGAGCAGTTCTTC.

The chain employs TRBV29-1 and TRBJ1-4; D gene uncertain. The CDR3 sequence is 13 residues long. Trimming took off 5 bases at V and 0 bases at J, with 7 bases between the two ends. Germline V gene data show CDR1 as SQVTM and CDR2 as ANQGSEA. The CDR3 DNA follows: TGCAGCGTTAAGTCTGCAACTAATGAAAAACTGTTTTTT. This gives the protein CSVKSATNEKLFF.

The chain combines TRBV19 with TRBJ1-2; D may be TRBD1 (6 bases). This CDR3 comprises 15 residues. Looked up from germline, CDR1 is LNHDA and CDR2 is SQIVND (reference sequence). V lost 7 bases to trimming and J lost 5 bases, with 20 bases between them. The CDR3 DNA follows: TGTGCCAGTACCGAGTCTCTGGACAGTAAATATGGCTACACCTTC. As protein: CASTESLDSKYGYTF.

The V and J genes are TRBV5-8 and TRBJ1-1, with D uncertain. In germline, CDR1 is SGHTS, CDR2 YDEGEE. Between the trimmed V and J ends, which lost 5 bases and 4 bases, there was a span of 12 bases. The CDR3 covers 13 residues. The CDR3 nucleotides are TGTGCCAGCAGAAGGGCAGGCGTCACTGAAGCTTTCTTT. This sequence encodes CASRRAGVTEAFF. Combining the CDR3 with reference TRBV5-8 and TRBJ1-1 gives the whole variable domain EAGVTQSPTHLIKTRGQQATLRCSPISGHTSVYWYQQALGLGLQFLLWYDEGEERNRGNFPPRFSGRQFPNYSSELNVNALELEDSALYLCASRRAGVTEAFFGQGTRLTVV.

V usage is TRBV4-3 and J usage is TRBJ1-4; TRBD1 is a possible D gene (5 bases). Trimming cost V 4 bases and J 8 bases, with 20 bases left between them. Germline V gives CDR1 LGHNA, CDR2 YSLEER. This CDR3 contains 16 residues. CDR3 protein: CASSPRGQGPWEKLFF. The CDR3 region has the DNA TGCGCCAGCAGCCCAAGGGGTCAAGGGCCTTGGGAAAAACTGTTTTTT.

This sequence joins TRBV6-5 and TRBJ1-1; a possible D gene is TRBD1 (5 bases). CDR1 and CDR2 (germline): MNHEY, SVGAGI. The ends were cut back, 2 bases at V and 5 bases at J, with 12 bases in the middle. The CDR3 runs 14 residues. CDR3 nucleotide sequence: TGTGCCAGCAGTTACCTGGGGCTGGAGACTGAAGCTTTCTTT. Translated: CASSYLGLETEAFF.